This entry lists 3 T cell receptor beta chains sequenced from one sample in a study of blood T cell repertoires in COVID-19. Some clones are missing from TCRdb's copy, which holds only in-frame ones; the method was immunoSEQ multiplex PCR. The repertoire holds 150,000 to 200,000 clones, with about 85% as singletons. The sequencing input was peripheral blood. These receptors originate from a woman at least 80 years old with acute or convalescent COVID-19.

This sequence joins TRBV9 and TRBJ2-3; D is perhaps TRBD1 (6 bases). CDR3 length: 17 residues. V dropped 4 bases and J dropped 1 base, with 19 bases sitting between them. Per the germline V gene, CDR1 is SGDLS and CDR2 is YYNGEE. The CDR3 DNA follows: TGTGCCAGCAGCCCAGTGCCGGGACACACACGCACAGATACGCAGTATTTT. Translation: CASSPVPGHTRTDTQYF.

The chain combines TRBV4-3 with TRBJ1-2; D possibly corresponds to TRBD1 (5 bases). Germline V CDR1 and CDR2: LGHNA, YSLEER. The ends were cut back, 4 bases at V and 3 bases at J, with 18 bases in the middle. This CDR3 is built from 16 residues. This chain's CDR3 is CASSPRSGRADYGYTF. CDR3 coding DNA: TGCGCCAGCAGCCCACGCTCGGGCAGGGCGGACTATGGCTACACCTTC.

V is TRBV10-2 and J is TRBJ1-2, with 7 bases lining up with TRBD1. V shed 6 bases, J shed 4 bases, and the junction held 11 bases outside the gene matches. This CDR3 region has 15 residues. Germline V lookup: CDR1 WSHSY, CDR2 SAAADI. DNA for the CDR3: TGCGCCAGCAGGGGCCTAACAGGGGTGTCCTATGGCTACACCTTC. Its translation is CASRGLTGVSYGYTF.